The clone carrying this TCR beta chain was detected a few times. Its matching antigen is unknown. CDR1 and CDR2 (germline): DFQATT, SNEGSKA (reference sequence). Trimming cost V 0 bases and J 0 bases, with 14 bases left between them. CDR3 length: 16 amino acids. Donors were healthy Caucasian individuals from Russia aged about 6 to 100. Primers used in a second PCR of roughly 6 to 11 cycles were a sample-barcoded 5' primer and a J-beta primer mix. TCRdb itself ran the 5' RACE reads through MiXCR, one entry per CDR3 protein. The sample has about 1.6 million distinct CDR3 sequences; about 35% are singletons. These data are taken from a study of blood T cells in healthy people across ages. The study, taken as a whole, reports: Age showed a roughly linear inverse relationship with TCR beta diversity per million T cells.

Sequenced sample: blood. This clonotype was sampled from a woman aged 25-40 years in good health. J is TRBJ1-2 and V is TRBV20-1; tentative D call: TRBD1 (6 bases). Here the CDR3 DNA reads TGCAGTGCTAGAGATCCCACGACAGGATCTAACTATGGCTACACCTTC. Protein: CSARDPTTGSNYGYTF.